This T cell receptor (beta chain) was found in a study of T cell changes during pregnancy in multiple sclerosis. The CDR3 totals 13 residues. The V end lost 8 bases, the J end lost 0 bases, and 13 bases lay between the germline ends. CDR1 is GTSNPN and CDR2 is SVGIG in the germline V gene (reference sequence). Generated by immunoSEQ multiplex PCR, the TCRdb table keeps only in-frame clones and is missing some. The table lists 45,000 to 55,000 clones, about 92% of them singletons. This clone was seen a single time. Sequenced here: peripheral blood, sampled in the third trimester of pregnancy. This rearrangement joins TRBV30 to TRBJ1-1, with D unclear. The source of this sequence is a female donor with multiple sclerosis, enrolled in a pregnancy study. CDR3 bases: TGTGCCCGGAATCGGCAGGTGAACACTGAAGCTTTCTTT. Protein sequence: CARNRQVNTEAFF.